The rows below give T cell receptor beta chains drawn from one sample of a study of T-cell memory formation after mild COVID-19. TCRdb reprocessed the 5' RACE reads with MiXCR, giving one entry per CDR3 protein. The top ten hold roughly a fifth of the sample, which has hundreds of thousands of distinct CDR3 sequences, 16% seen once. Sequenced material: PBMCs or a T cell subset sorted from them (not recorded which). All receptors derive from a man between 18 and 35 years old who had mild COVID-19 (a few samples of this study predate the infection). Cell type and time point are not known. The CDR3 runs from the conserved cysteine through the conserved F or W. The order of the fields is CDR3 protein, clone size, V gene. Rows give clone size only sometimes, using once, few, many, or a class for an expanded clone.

CDR3aa: CATSSPREAPNTEAFF
abundance: NA
v_gene: TRBV15

CDR3aa: CASSRSRVGDSPLHF
abundance: NA
v_gene: TRBV4-1

CDR3aa: CASSLRSSGGALEQYF
abundance: NA
v_gene: TRBV11-2

CDR3aa: CASTGDRGPRQPQHF
abundance: NA
v_gene: TRBV12-3/TRBV12-4

CDR3aa: CASSPGSILYGYTF
abundance: few
v_gene: TRBV5-1

CDR3aa: CAISSADLSGANVLTF
abundance: few
v_gene: TRBV10-3

CDR3aa: CASSRGPQHF
abundance: NA
v_gene: TRBV5-1

CDR3aa: CSADGGSGGPTDTQYF
abundance: NA
v_gene: TRBV20-1

CDR3aa: CASSQDRTGSGEQFF
abundance: few
v_gene: TRBV4-2

CDR3aa: CASSLIGAETQYF
abundance: few
v_gene: TRBV5-1

CDR3aa: CASSPAERSYNEQFF
abundance: NA
v_gene: TRBV18

CDR3aa: CASSFDKGEQFF
abundance: many
v_gene: TRBV5-1

CDR3aa: CSVKRGANTGELFF
abundance: NA
v_gene: TRBV29-1

CDR3aa: CASSSRTLQYF
abundance: NA
v_gene: TRBV7-2

CDR3aa: CASSQDPSGDETQYF
abundance: few
v_gene: TRBV4-2

CDR3aa: CATSDERGGTDTQYF
abundance: NA
v_gene: TRBV24-1

CDR3aa: CASSPGQGGDTGELFF
abundance: many
v_gene: TRBV9

CDR3aa: CASSPSGGAPDTQYF
abundance: many
v_gene: TRBV7-3